The 14 T cell receptor beta chains below all came from one sample that was sequenced in a study of shared T cell receptors in the human thymus. Produced via immunoSEQ multiplex PCR; TCRdb's table is partial and in-frame only. The table records around 340,000 clones, around 95% of them present only once. Sequenced sample: thymocytes. Receptors originate from a human donor.

This chain connects TRBV6-5 to TRBJ1-1; D gene ambiguous. CDR1 and CDR2 (germline): MNHEY, SVGAGI. V lost 0 bases, J lost 0 bases, and 8 bases lay in between. The CDR3 sequence is 15 residues long. The CDR3 DNA sequence: TGTGCCAGCAGTTACTCGGGGATAATGAACACTGAAGCTTTCTTT. Encoded protein: CASSYSGIMNTEAFF.

The V and J genes are TRBV28 and TRBJ2-7, with no clear D. Germline loops: CDR1 MDHEN, CDR2 SYDVKM. Trimming left V 4 bases short and J 2 bases short, with 12 bases between. The CDR3 length is 14 residues. In DNA form, the CDR3 reads TGTGCCAGCAGTTCGCCTAAAACGGCCTACGAGCAGTACTTC. Translation gives CASSSPKTAYEQYF.

The chain is built from TRBV28 and TRBJ2-3; 8 nucleotides match TRBD1. The V and J ends lost 4 bases and 5 bases, in that order; junction bases with no gene match: 5. The CDR3 is 14 amino acids. The germline V gene has CDR1 MDHEN and CDR2 SYDVKM. CDR3: CASSSAGGRDTQYF. In DNA form, the CDR3 reads TGTGCCAGCAGTTCGGCAGGGGGCAGAGATACGCAGTATTTT.

J is TRBJ2-1 and V is TRBV7-6; 8 bases are a match to TRBD1. Losses at the gene ends were 3 bases for V and 4 bases for J; bases not matched to a gene: 5. The CDR3 is 15 residues long. Germline lookup yields CDR1 SGHVS and CDR2 FNYEAQ. The CDR3 nucleotides are TGTGCCAGCAGCTTTCTCGGACAGGGTTACAATGAGCAGTTCTTC. This translates into CASSFLGQGYNEQFF.

The rearrangement joins TRBV4-2 to TRBJ2-7; weak D call: TRBD2 (5 bases). In germline, CDR1 is LGHNA, CDR2 YNFKEQ. This CDR3 is built from 16 residues. V lost 0 bases and J 7 bases, leaving 19 bases between the germline ends. The CDR3 DNA sequence: TGTGCCAGCAGCCAAGAGTCTCGGGGTCGGGTTCGGGAGCAGTACTTC. Translated: CASSQESRGRVREQYF.

The rearrangement links TRBV12-5 to TRBJ2-1, with 9 bases that match TRBD2. V lost 0 bases, J lost 4 bases, and 7 bases stayed unmatched. Germline V CDR1 and CDR2: LGHNT, FRNRAP. The CDR3 spans 17 residues. The CDR3 region is CASGLVAGGSVYNEQFF. The CDR3 bases are TGTGCTAGTGGTTTGGTGGCGGGAGGGTCGGTATACAATGAGCAGTTCTTC.

J is TRBJ1-1 and V is TRBV9, with D uncertain. The germline V gene encodes CDR1 SGDLS and CDR2 YYNGEE. The CDR3 covers 13 residues. Trimming stripped 4 bases from V and 8 bases from J, with 15 bases between. CDR3 protein: CASSPRDHGEAFF. DNA for the CDR3: TGTGCCAGCAGCCCCCGCGATCACGGGGAAGCTTTCTTT.

The chain couples TRBV18 to TRBJ2-2, with TRBD1 identical over 8 bases. Trimming took 2 bases from V and 5 from J; bases not matched to a gene: 22. The CDR3 sequence is 21 residues long. CDR1 and CDR2 from the germline V gene are KGHSH and LQKENI. For the CDR3, the DNA is TGTGCCAGCTCACCATTAAGGGAAGGACAGGGTATAGGGGTGAGGACCGGGGAGCTGTTTTTT. It specifies CASSPLREGQGIGVRTGELFF.

This clone is a singleton in its sample. The chain links TRBV4-1 to TRBJ2-1; D gene ambiguous. The germline CDR1 and CDR2 sequences are MGHRA and YSYEKL. The CDR3 totals 15 residues. V lost 0 bases and J lost 5, with 11 bases in between. As DNA, the CDR3 is TGCGCCAGCAGCCAAGAGGCGGTCCTTGACAATGAGCAGTTCTTC. Its protein is CASSQEAVLDNEQFF.

This rearrangement joins TRBV6-4 to TRBJ2-5; tentatively, D is TRBD1 (6 bases). Germline V gives CDR1 MRHNA, CDR2 SNTAGT. CDR3 size: 13 residues. Deletions cut 7 bases from V and 5 bases from J, with 14 bases between. CDR3 region: CASTNREAETQYF. CDR3 DNA sequence: TGTGCCAGCACAAACAGGGAAGCGGAGACCCAGTACTTC.

The genes are TRBV11-2 and TRBJ2-6, with D maybe TRBD1 (6 bases). V was clipped by 5 bases and J by 0 bases, with 8 bases between them. Germline V gene data show CDR1 as SGHAT and CDR2 as FQNNGV. This CDR3 is 15 amino acids long. CDR3 coding DNA: TGTGCCAGCAGCGCACAGGGCTCTGGGGCCAACGTCCTGACTTTC. It translates to CASSAQGSGANVLTF. The variable domain in full, completed from reference TRBV11-2 and TRBJ2-6, reads EAGVAQSPRYKIIEKRQSVAFWCNPISGHATLYWYQQILGQGPKLLIQFQNNGVVDDSQLPKDRFSAERLKGVDSTLKIQPAKLEDSAVYLCASSAQGSGANVLTFGAGSRLTVL.

The rearrangement uses TRBV19 and TRBJ2-7, with 11 bases aligning to TRBD1. V dropped 5 bases and J dropped 2; count of bases not matched to a gene: 5. In germline, CDR1 is LNHDA, CDR2 SQIVND (reference sequence). This CDR3 has 15 amino acids. The CDR3 nucleotides are TGTGCCAGTAGTGTTCCGGGACAGGGGGCCTACGAGCAGTACTTC. It encodes CASSVPGQGAYEQYF.

This sequence joins TRBV28 and TRBJ2-7; 10 bases match TRBD1. The CDR3 is 16 residues long. V shed 4 bases and J 4 bases; nucleotides not matched to a gene: 10. Germline values: CDR1 MDHEN, CDR2 SYDVKM. For the CDR3, the DNA is TGTGCCAGCAGTTCCGGGACAGGGGTAGGGGGTTACGAGCAGTACTTC. This translates into CASSSGTGVGGYEQYF. The full variable domain, with the rest looked up from reference TRBV28 and TRBJ2-7, is DVKVTQSSRYLVKRTGEKVFLECVQDMDHENMFWYRQDPGLGLRLIYFSYDVKMKEKGDIPEGYSVSREKKERFSLILESASTNQTSMYLCASSSGTGVGGYEQYFGPGTRLTVT.

This rearrangement joins TRBV7-8 to TRBJ2-3; 8 positions match TRBD1. This CDR3 region has 14 residues. V lost 3 bases, J lost 5 bases, and 4 bases stayed unmatched. Germline V lookup: CDR1 SGHVS, CDR2 FQNEAQ. The CDR3 nucleotides are TGTGCCAGCAGCTTTACAGGGGGGAGAGATACGCAGTATTTT. Amino acid sequence: CASSFTGGRDTQYF. Supplemented by reference TRBV7-8 and TRBJ2-3, the full variable domain reads GAGVSQSPRYKVAKRGQDVALRCDPISGHVSLFWYQQALGQGPEFLTYFQNEAQLDKSGLPSDRFFAERPEGSVSTLKIQRTQQEDSAVYLCASSFTGGRDTQYFGPGTRLTVL.